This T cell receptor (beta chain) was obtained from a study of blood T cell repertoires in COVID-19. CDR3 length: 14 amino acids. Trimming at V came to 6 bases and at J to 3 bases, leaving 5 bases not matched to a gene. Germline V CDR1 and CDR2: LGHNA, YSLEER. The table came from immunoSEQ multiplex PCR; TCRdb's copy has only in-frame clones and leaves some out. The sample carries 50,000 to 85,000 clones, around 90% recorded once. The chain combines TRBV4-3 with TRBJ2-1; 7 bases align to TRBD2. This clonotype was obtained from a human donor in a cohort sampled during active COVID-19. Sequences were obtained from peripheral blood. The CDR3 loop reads CASSSWGGYNEQFF. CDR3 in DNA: TGCGCCAGCAGTTCGTGGGGGGGCTACAATGAGCAGTTCTTC.